Given below is one TCR beta chain in context. The antigen is unknown. This CDR3 is built from 16 residues. V dropped 0 bases and J dropped 5; count of bases not matched to a gene: 3. The germline V gene encodes CDR1 SGHTA and CDR2 FQGNSA. This record comes from a study of T cell responses to AZD1222 COVID-19 vaccine. Second-dose recipients at about 4 or about 12 weeks were treated as one pooled group. Sequencing used immunoSEQ multiplex PCR; TCRdb keeps in-frame clones, though not all of them. The table includes over 130,000 clones, 88% detected once. Study-level points and caveats: Close to half of spike-specific TCRs reportedly recognize unmutated variant regions. Repertoires were sampled only after the peak T cell response. Among vaccine-associated CD4 TCRs, coverage spanned spike, with dominance at 160-218 and 743-854.

Sequencing was performed on peripheral blood, taken 28 days after the second AZD1222 dose. The rearrangement uses TRBV7-2 and TRBJ2-1, with 11 bases aligning to TRBD1. The TCR was taken from an adult who received the AZD1222 COVID-19 vaccine. The CDR3 DNA follows: TGTGCCAGCAGCTTAGCTGGACAGGGGGCAAACAATGAGCAGTTCTTC. It yields the protein CASSLAGQGANNEQFF.